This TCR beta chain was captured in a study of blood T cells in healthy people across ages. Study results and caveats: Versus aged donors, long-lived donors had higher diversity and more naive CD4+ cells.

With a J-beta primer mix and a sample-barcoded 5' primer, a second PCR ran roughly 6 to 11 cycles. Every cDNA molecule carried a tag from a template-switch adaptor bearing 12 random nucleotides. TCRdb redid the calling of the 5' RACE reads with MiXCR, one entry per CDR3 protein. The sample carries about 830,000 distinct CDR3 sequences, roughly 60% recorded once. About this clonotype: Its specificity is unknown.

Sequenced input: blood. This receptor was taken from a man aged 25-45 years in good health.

The CDR3 reads CASSPDRVRGEQYF. DNA of the CDR3: TGTGCCAGCAGCCCAGACAGGGTAAGAGGCGAGCAGTACTTC. The chain links TRBV7-2 to TRBJ2-1; 7 positions agree with TRBD1. The J call may be in error: the DNA end matches TRBJ2-7 better. There are 14 residues in the CDR3. The germline CDR1 and CDR2 sequences are SGHTA and FQGNSA.